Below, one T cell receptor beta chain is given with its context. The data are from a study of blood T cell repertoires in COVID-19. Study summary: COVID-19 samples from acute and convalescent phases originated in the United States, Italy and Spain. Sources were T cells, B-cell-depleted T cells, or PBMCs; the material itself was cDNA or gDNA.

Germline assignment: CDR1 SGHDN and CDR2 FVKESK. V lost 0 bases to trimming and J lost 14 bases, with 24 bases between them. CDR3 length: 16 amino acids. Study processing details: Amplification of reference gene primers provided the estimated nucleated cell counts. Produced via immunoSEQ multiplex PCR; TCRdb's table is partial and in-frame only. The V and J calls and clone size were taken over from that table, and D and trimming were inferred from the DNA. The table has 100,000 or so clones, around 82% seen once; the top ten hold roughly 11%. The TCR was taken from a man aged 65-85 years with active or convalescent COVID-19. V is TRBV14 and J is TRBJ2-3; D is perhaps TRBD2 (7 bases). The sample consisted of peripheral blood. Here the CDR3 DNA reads TGTGCCAGCAGCCAAGATCGGGAGGCAGGGGCCGCCTCGCGGTATTTT. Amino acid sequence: CASSQDREAGAASRYF.